A single sample gave rise to the 3 T cell receptor beta chains below, sequenced in a study of T cell responses to AZD1222 COVID-19 vaccine (dated by TCRdb to the early 2020s). Library preparation used the immunoSEQ multiplex PCR assay. Imported from immuneACCESS, the table was reduced by TCRdb to in-frame sequences with V and J called. These copies leave out some clones; in studies compared against another copy, an unresolved V gene accounts for under half, and the cause of the remainder is not known. The sample yields about 83,000 clones; 70% to 90% were counted once. The ten largest make up roughly 4.5% of the sample. Reading the label with the study, this specimen's time point is: baseline before first vaccination. This specimen's treatment or condition label, per the study, means: meningococcal conjugate vaccine given as trial control. The material was peripheral blood, obtained on day 0 of MenACWY control vaccination. Receptors were obtained from an adult in good health.

The chain links TRBV9 to TRBJ2-2, with D uncertain. V lost 0 bases and J 8 bases, leaving 11 bases between the germline ends. The CDR3 covers 14 residues. Germline V gives CDR1 SGDLS, CDR2 YYNGEE. Written as DNA, the CDR3 is TGTGCCAGCAGCGTAGCTCCCCTCCGAGGGGAGCTGTTTTTT. It codes for CASSVAPLRGELFF.

This clone showed up just once. The chain is built from TRBV3-1 (or the pseudogene TRBV3-2) and TRBJ2-5; perhaps TRBD2 as D (5 bases). Germline values: CDR1 LGHDT, CDR2 YNNKEL (reference sequence). The V and J ends lost 2 bases and 1 base respectively, with 11 bases between them. The CDR3 contains 15 residues. The CDR3 loop is CASSQPTGSQETQYF. DNA for the CDR3: TGTGCCAGCAGCCAACCCACGGGAAGCCAAGAGACCCAGTACTTC.

This clone appeared a single time. The J gene is TRBJ2-7, the V gene TRBV6-5, with D possibly matching TRBD2 (5 bases). In germline, CDR1 is MNHEY, CDR2 SVGAGI. The CDR3 has 15 amino acids. With 5 bases removed from V and 7 bases from J, the gap between germline ends came to 21 bases. CDR3: CASSRRLADSGEQYF. The CDR3 coding sequence is TGTGCCAGCAGTCGAAGACTGGCCGACTCGGGAGAGCAGTACTTC.